One sample yielded the 20 T cell receptor beta chains listed below, sequenced in a study of blood T cell repertoires in COVID-19. Profiling relied on immunoSEQ multiplex PCR, and the TCRdb table lists in-frame clones only, not all of them. The sample includes under 300,000 clones, about 88% of them seen just once. The specimen sequenced was peripheral blood. These receptors were obtained from a woman aged 70 to 79 with active or convalescent COVID-19.

The gene calls are TRBV7-9 and TRBJ1-1, with 11 bases identical to TRBD1. The CDR3 covers 15 residues. The V and J ends lost 3 bases and 5 bases, in that order; junction bases with no gene match: 5. Germline V CDR1 and CDR2: SEHNR, FQNEAQ (reference sequence). The CDR3 is CASSFGTGGGTEAFF. The CDR3 region has the DNA TGTGCCAGCAGCTTCGGGACAGGGGGGGGAACTGAAGCTTTCTTT.

The V gene is TRBV9, the J gene TRBJ1-2; 9 positions agree with TRBD1. Germline assignment: CDR1 SGDLS and CDR2 YYNGEE. The CDR3 contains 15 residues. Unmatched junction bases numbered 6, after V lost 3 bases and J lost 3 bases. The chain's CDR3 is CASSGGQGIDYGYTF. CDR3 DNA sequence: TGTGCCAGCAGCGGGGGACAGGGTATAGACTATGGCTACACCTTC. The variable domain in full, with the rest retrieved from reference TRBV9 and TRBJ1-2, is DSGVTQTPKHLITATGQRVTLRCSPRSGDLSVYWYQQSLDQGLQFLIQYYNGEERAKGNILERFSAQQFPDLHSELNLSSLELGDSALYFCASSGGQGIDYGYTFGSGTRLTVV.

The chain recombines TRBV13 with TRBJ2-7; D is possibly TRBD2 (5 bases). The CDR3 has 15 residues. V was clipped by 2 bases and J by 0 bases, with 11 bases between them. Germline V lookup: CDR1 PRHDT, CDR2 FYEKMQ (reference sequence). The CDR3 is CASSLSIRGSYEQYF. The CDR3 region has the DNA TGTGCCAGCAGCTTATCCATTCGGGGCTCCTACGAGCAGTACTTC. Based on the CDR3 plus reference TRBV13 and TRBJ2-7, the full variable domain is AAGVIQSPRHLIKEKRETATLKCYPIPRHDTVYWYQQGPGQDPQFLISFYEKMQSDKGSIPDRFSAQQFSDYHSELNMSSLELGDSALYFCASSLSIRGSYEQYFGPGTRLTVT.

J is TRBJ2-3 and V is TRBV19; the match to TRBD2 covers 7 bases. CDR3 length: 16 residues. Per germline, CDR1 LNHDA and CDR2 SQIVND (reference sequence). With 9 bases clipped from V and 4 bases from J, the junction kept 16 bases outside the gene matches. DNA for the CDR3: TGTGCCAGCCAAGGGTGGGGGGGTAGCGTGGCAGATACGCAGTATTTT. It specifies CASQGWGGSVADTQYF. Using reference TRBV19 and TRBJ2-3 for the parts outside the CDR3, the full variable domain is DGGITQSPKYLFRKEGQNVTLSCEQNLNHDAMYWYRQDPGQGLRLIYYSQIVNDFQKGDIAEGYSVSREKKESFPLTVTSAQKNPTAFYLCASQGWGGSVADTQYFGPGTRLTVL.

The chain uses TRBV7-2 and TRBJ2-2, with D hard to call. V gave up 5 bases and J gave up 7 bases, with 14 bases separating them. Germline lookup yields CDR1 SGHTA and CDR2 FQGNSA. The CDR3 has 14 residues. CDR3 DNA sequence: TGTGCCAGCAGCCCCAATTCATTCGGCGGGGAGCTGTTTTTT. It codes for CASSPNSFGGELFF. Full variable domain (outside the CDR3, taken from reference TRBV7-2 and TRBJ2-2): GAGVSQSPSNKVTEKGKDVELRCDPISGHTALYWYRQSLGQGLEFLIYFQGNSAPDKSGLPSDRFSAERTGGSVSTLTIQRTQQEDSAVYLCASSPNSFGGELFFGEGSRLTVL.

J is TRBJ1-4 and V is TRBV6-5; TRBD1 agrees at 9 bases. The V and J ends lost 10 bases and 5 bases, in that order; junction bases with no gene match: 8. CDR3 length: 14 amino acids. Germline CDR1 MNHEY, CDR2 SVGAGI. CDR3 sequence (DNA): TGTGCCACCTCCTACAGGGGGCGGAATGAAAAACTGTTTTTT. It encodes CATSYRGRNEKLFF.

This sequence joins TRBV24-1 and TRBJ1-2; 11 bases agree with TRBD1. This CDR3 spans 14 amino acids. The V gene's germline CDR1 is KGHDR and CDR2 SFDVKD. V shed 7 bases, J shed 6 bases, and the junction held 6 bases outside the gene matches. The chain's CDR3 is CATSEGQGANGYTF. The CDR3 DNA follows: TGTGCCACCAGCGAAGGACAGGGGGCTAATGGCTACACCTTC.

The J gene is TRBJ2-1, the V gene TRBV5-6, with D possibly being TRBD1 (5 bases). From germline, CDR1 is SGHDT and CDR2 YYEEEE. The ends were cut back, 3 bases at V and 5 bases at J, with 9 bases in the middle. This CDR3 is 13 amino acids long. CDR3 sequence: CASSSMTDNEQFF. For the CDR3, the DNA is TGTGCCAGCAGCTCGATGACAGACAATGAGCAGTTCTTC.

In its sample, this clone was seen a few times. The J gene is TRBJ1-2, the V gene TRBV27, with D maybe TRBD1 (5 bases). The CDR3 runs to 13 residues. Germline V CDR1 and CDR2: MNHEY, SMNVEV (reference sequence). Trimming took off 3 bases at V and 3 bases at J, with 8 bases between the two ends. CDR3 amino acids: CASSLGGDYGYTF. For the CDR3, the DNA is TGTGCCAGCAGTTTGGGGGGGGACTATGGCTACACCTTC.

The rearrangement uses TRBV5-1 and TRBJ1-1; possibly TRBD1 for D (5 bases). Trimming cost V 7 bases and J 2 bases, with 12 bases left between them. Looked up from germline, CDR1 is SGHRS and CDR2 is YFSETQ. The CDR3 has 13 amino acids. This CDR3 reads CASAIQDNTEAFF. CDR3 nucleotides: TGCGCCAGCGCGATACAGGATAACACTGAAGCTTTCTTT.

This clone has only a few counts. The chain joins TRBV5-4 to TRBJ2-3, with D possibly TRBD2 on 7 matching bases. This CDR3 has 16 amino acids. Germline V gives CDR1 SGHNT, CDR2 YYREEE (reference sequence). Trimming removed 5 bases from V and 0 bases from J, with 16 bases in between. In DNA form, the CDR3 reads TGTGCCAGCAGGTCGTGGGGGGGCCAGAGCACAGATACGCAGTATTTT. Translated, it gives CASRSWGGQSTDTQYF.

This chain uses TRBV11-2 with TRBJ2-3; 9 positions match TRBD1. The germline V gene has CDR1 SGHAT and CDR2 FQNNGV. With 5 bases clipped from V and 3 bases from J, the junction kept 12 bases outside the gene matches. The CDR3 consists of 17 residues. The CDR3 is CASSAYSGTGCTDTQYF. CDR3 nucleotides: TGTGCCAGCAGCGCATACTCCGGGACAGGGTGTACAGATACGCAGTATTTT.

This clone was counted a few times. The V and J genes are TRBV5-1 and TRBJ2-7; 8 bases agree with TRBD1. The germline V gene encodes CDR1 SGHRS and CDR2 YFSETQ. This CDR3 contains 14 residues. Trimming at V came to 0 bases and at J to 4 bases, leaving 3 bases not matched to a gene. The CDR3 coding sequence is TGCGCCAGCAGCTTGGGGACAGGGCAATACGAGCAGTACTTC. It codes for CASSLGTGQYEQYF.

V gene TRBV20-1 combines with J gene TRBJ2-5; D remains ambiguous. Deletions cut 2 bases from V and 7 bases from J, with 5 bases between. There are 10 residues in the CDR3. Germline V gene lookup returns CDR1 DFQATT and CDR2 SNEGSKA (reference sequence). The CDR3, as DNA: TGCAGTGCTAGATATATGACCCAGTACTTC. It specifies CSARYMTQYF.

V is TRBV6-2 or TRBV6-3 and J is TRBJ1-1; the D is unclear. V was pared by 2 bases and J by 5 bases, with 9 bases between. Germline V gives CDR1 MNHEY, CDR2 SVGEGT. There are 13 residues in the CDR3. CDR3 DNA sequence: TGTGCCAGCAGTTACGCGGCGAAAACTGAAGCTTTCTTT. It yields the protein CASSYAAKTEAFF.

CDR3 in DNA: TGTGCCAGCAGCCCGGGGGGGGCTGCAGATACGCAGTATTTT. It translates to CASSPGGAADTQYF. The J gene is TRBJ2-3, the V gene TRBV7-6; 8 nucleotides line up with TRBD2. V was pared by 5 bases and J by 4 bases, with 5 bases of the junction left unmatched. The V gene's germline CDR1 is SGHVS and CDR2 FNYEAQ. CDR3 size: 14 residues.

This clone was seen more than once but under ten times. J is TRBJ1-1 and V is TRBV27, with D possibly being TRBD1 (5 bases). CDR1 MNHEY and CDR2 SMNVEV come from the germline V gene (reference sequence). V was cut by 6 bases and J by 0 bases, with 26 bases left in between. The CDR3 has 19 amino acids. Here the CDR3 DNA reads TGTGCCAGCAGGCCCGGGCAGGGTTCCGCTACTACTATGAACACTGAAGCTTTCTTT. It encodes CASRPGQGSATTMNTEAFF.

The genes are TRBV6-5 and TRBJ2-5; 12 nucleotides match TRBD2. The length of the CDR3 is 15 residues. V was clipped by 8 bases and J by 4 bases; unmatched bases: 8. Germline CDR1 is MNHEY and CDR2 is SVGAGI. CDR3 nucleotide sequence: TGTGCCAGCTCCCCTAGCGGGGGGGCGGGAGAGACCCAGTACTTC. Protein sequence: CASSPSGGAGETQYF.

J is TRBJ2-3 and V is TRBV11-2; D perhaps matches TRBD1 (5 bases). The CDR3 extends over 14 amino acids. CDR1 is SGHAT, CDR2 FQNNGV, per germline. V was trimmed by 0 bases and J by 2 bases, leaving 6 bases between them. The CDR3 coding sequence is TGTGCCAGCAGCTTAGACGGACACACAGATACGCAGTATTTT. Amino acid sequence: CASSLDGHTDTQYF.

This clone was detected once. This chain joins TRBV12-3 or TRBV12-4 and TRBJ1-2; no reliable D call. Trimming took 6 bases from V and 9 from J, leaving 11 bases between them. This CDR3 spans 11 amino acids. For the CDR3, the DNA is TGTGCCAGCAGGAGGGATAGTAGCTACACCTTC. The encoded protein is CASRRDSSYTF.